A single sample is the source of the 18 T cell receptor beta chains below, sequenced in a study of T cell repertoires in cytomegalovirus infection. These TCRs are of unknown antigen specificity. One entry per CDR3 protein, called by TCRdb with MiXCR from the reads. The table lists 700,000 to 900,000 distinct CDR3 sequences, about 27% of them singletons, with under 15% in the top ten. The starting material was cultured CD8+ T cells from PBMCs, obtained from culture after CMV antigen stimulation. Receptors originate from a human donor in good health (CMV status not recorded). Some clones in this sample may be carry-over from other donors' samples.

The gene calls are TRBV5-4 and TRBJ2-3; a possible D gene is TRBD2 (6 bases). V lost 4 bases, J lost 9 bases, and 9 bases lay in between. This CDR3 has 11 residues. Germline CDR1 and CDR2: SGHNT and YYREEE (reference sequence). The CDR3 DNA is TGTGCCAGCAGCACGGGGGTAACGCAGTATTTT. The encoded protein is CASSTGVTQYF. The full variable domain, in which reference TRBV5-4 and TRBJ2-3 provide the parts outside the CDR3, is ETGVTQSPTHLIKTRGQQVTLRCSSQSGHNTVSWYQQALGQGPQFIFQYYREEENGRGNFPPRFSGLQFPNYSSELNVNALELDDSALYLCASSTGVTQYFGPGTRLTVL.

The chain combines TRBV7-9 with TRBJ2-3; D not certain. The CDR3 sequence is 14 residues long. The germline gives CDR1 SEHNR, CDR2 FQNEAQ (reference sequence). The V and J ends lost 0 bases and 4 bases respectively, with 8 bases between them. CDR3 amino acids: CASSLAVTADTQYF. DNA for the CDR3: TGTGCCAGCAGCTTAGCGGTTACGGCAGATACGCAGTATTTT. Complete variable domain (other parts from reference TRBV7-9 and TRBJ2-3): DTGVSQNPRHKITKRGQNVTFRCDPISEHNRLYWYRQTLGQGPEFLTYFQNEAQLEKSRLLSDRFSAERPKGSFSTLEIQRTEQGDSAMYLCASSLAVTADTQYFGPGTRLTVL.

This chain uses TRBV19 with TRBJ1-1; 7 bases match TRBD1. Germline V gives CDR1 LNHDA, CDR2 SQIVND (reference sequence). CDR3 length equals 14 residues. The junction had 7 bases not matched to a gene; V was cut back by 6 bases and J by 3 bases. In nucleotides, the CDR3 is TGTGCCAGTAGCCCGACAGGGAAGGACACTGAAGCTTTCTTT. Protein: CASSPTGKDTEAFF.

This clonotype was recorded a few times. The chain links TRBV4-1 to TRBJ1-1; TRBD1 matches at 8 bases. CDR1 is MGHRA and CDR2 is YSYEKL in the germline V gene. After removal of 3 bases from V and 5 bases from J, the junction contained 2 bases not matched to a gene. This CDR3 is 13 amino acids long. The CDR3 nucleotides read TGCGCCAGCAGCCAGACAGGGGAGACTGAAGCTTTCTTT. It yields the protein CASSQTGETEAFF.

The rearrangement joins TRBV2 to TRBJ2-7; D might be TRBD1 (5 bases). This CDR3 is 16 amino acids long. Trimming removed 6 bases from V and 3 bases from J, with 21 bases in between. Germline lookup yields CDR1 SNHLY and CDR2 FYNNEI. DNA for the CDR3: TGTGCCAGCAGGGCCGTTCACAGGAGACTTAACTACGAGCAGTACTTC. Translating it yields CASRAVHRRLNYEQYF.

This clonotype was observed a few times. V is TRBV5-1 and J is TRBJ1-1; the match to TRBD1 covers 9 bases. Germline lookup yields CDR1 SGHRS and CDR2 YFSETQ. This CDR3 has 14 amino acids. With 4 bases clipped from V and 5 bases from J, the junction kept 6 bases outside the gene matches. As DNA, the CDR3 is TGCGCCAGCAGCGCGGGACAGGGAGGAACTGAAGCTTTCTTT. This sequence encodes CASSAGQGGTEAFF.

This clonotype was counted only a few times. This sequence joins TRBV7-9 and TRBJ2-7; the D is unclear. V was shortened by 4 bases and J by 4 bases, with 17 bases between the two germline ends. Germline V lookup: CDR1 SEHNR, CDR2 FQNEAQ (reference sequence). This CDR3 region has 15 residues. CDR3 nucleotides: TGTGCCAGCAGCTCACCTTTAGAGGCGACGTACGAGCAGTACTTC. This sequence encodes CASSSPLEATYEQYF.

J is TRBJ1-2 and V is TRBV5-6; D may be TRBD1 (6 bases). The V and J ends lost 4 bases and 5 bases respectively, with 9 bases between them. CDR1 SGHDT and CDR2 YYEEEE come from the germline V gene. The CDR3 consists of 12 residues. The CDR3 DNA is TGTGCCAGCAGCAGGACAGCTTATGGCTACACCTTC. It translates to CASSRTAYGYTF.

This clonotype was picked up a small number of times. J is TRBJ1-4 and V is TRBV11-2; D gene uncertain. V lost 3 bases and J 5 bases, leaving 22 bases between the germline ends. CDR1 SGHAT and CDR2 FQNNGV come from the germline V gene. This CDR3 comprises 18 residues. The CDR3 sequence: CASSLSPRGVGDNEKLFF. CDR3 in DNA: TGTGCCAGCAGCTTGTCCCCCCGTGGGGTAGGAGACAATGAAAAACTGTTTTTT.

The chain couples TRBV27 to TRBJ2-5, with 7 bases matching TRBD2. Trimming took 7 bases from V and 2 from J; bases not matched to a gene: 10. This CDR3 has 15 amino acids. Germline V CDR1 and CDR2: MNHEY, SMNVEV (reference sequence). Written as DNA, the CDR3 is TGTGCCAGCAAACCTCAGAGCGGGATTCAAGAGACCCAGTACTTC. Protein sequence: CASKPQSGIQETQYF.

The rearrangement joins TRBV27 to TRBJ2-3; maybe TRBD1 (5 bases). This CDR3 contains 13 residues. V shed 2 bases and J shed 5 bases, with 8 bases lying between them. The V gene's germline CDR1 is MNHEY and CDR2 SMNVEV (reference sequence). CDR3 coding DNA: TGTGCCAGCAGTTTACGTCAGGGAGATACGCAGTATTTT. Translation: CASSLRQGDTQYF.

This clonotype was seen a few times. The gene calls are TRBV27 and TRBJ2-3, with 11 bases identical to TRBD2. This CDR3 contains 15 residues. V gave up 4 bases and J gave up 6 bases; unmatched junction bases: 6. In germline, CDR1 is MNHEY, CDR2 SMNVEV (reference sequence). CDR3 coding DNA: TGTGCCAGCAGTTATAGCGGGGGGGCCCCCGATACGCAGTATTTT. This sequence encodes CASSYSGGAPDTQYF.

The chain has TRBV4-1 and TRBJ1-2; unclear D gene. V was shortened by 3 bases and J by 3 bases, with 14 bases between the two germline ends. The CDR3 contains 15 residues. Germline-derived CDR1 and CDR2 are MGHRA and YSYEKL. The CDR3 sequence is CASSQEGVYDYGYTF. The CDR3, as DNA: TGCGCCAGCAGCCAGGAAGGAGTTTACGACTATGGCTACACCTTC.

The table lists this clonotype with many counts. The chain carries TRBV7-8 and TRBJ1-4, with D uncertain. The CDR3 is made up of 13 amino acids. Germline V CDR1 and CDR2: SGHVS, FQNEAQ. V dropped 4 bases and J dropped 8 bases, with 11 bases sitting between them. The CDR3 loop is CASSSRTLEKLFF. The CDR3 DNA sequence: TGTGCCAGCAGCTCGAGGACTTTGGAAAAACTGTTTTTT.

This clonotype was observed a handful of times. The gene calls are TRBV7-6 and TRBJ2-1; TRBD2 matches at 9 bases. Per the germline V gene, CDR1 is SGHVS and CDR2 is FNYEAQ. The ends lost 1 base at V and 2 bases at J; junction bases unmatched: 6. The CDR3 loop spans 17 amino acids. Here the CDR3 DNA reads TGTGCCAGCAGCTTAGGGGCGGGGGGGGCCCCCTACAATGAGCAGTTCTTC. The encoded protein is CASSLGAGGAPYNEQFF.

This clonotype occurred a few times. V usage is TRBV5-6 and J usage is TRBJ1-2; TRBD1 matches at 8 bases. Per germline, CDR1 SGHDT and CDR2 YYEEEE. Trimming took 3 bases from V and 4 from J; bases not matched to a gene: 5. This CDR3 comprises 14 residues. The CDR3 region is CASSWGTGSYGYTF. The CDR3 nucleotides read TGTGCCAGCAGCTGGGGGACAGGTTCCTATGGCTACACCTTC.

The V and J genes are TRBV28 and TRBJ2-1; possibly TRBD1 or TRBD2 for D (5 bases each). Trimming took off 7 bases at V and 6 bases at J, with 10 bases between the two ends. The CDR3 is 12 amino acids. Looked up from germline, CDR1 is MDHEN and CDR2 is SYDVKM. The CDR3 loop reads CASMGVSNEQFF. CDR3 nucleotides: TGTGCCAGCATGGGGGTATCCAATGAGCAGTTCTTC.

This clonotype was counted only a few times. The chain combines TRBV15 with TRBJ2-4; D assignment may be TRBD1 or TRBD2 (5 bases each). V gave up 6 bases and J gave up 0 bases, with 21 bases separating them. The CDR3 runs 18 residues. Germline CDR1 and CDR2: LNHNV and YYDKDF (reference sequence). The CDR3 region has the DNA TGTGCCACCAGAGCCGGGACGTACACAGAGCTAGCCAAAAACATTCAGTACTTC. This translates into CATRAGTYTELAKNIQYF.